Described below is a single T cell receptor beta chain sequence and its context. Its antigen specificity is not known. No much larger clonotype is one base removed from it; base qualities were not supplied. V is pared back by 5 bases and J by 6 bases, with 25 bases lying between the germline termini. The CDR3 contains 17 residues, cysteine and phenylalanine counted. Only the CDR3 part of the read is kept: 51 bases, read in frame from the first base. Reading the germline V gene gives CDR1 SGHTA and CDR2 FQGNSA. This specimen's time point label, interpreted: proximal margin of the surgical specimen (macroscopically non-inflamed). To be eligible, patients had to be adults with ileal or ileocolonic Crohn's disease and an indication for ileocolonic resection. Whole ileal mucosal biopsies were stored frozen at -80°C before DNA extraction. Genomic DNA was extracted from frozen whole biopsies with a TRizol-based method and quantified on a NanoDrop 2000 spectrophotometer.

This sample was taken from a study of T cell repertoires in ileal Crohn's disease (dated by TCRdb to about 2019). Study-wide context: The median duration of disease was 7.9 years, and at the time of surgery around 35% of patients were active smokers. Every patient underwent surgery because of a complication, which was stricturing disease in around 61% of cases and penetrating disease in 39%. Postoperative therapy was given to about half of the patients, with thiopurines administered to under 13 patients and anti-TNF agents administered to under 20 patients. MI samples consisted of biopsies taken from the proximal margin of the surgical specimen. For commercial TCRB immunosequencing, about 500 nanograms of biopsy DNA were submitted for each sample. The TCR repertoire was analysed in around 50 patients with Crohn's disease drawn from a prospective multicentre cohort. The study was conducted in parallel with a multicentre cohort that was designed to identify predictors of early endoscopic recurrence following ileocolonic resection. A Rutgeerts score higher than i0 was the definition used for endoscopic postoperative recurrence. A total of approximately 170 mucosal samples from 60 or so patients were sequenced, collected from several sites on the surgical specimen as well as at postoperative endoscopy.

Library construction relied on the immunoSEQ multiplex PCR assay. CDR3 regions were amplified from genomic DNA by Adaptive Biotechnology using a two-step, amplification bias-controlled multiplex PCR. Primers covering every V and J gene segment were used in the first PCR, while barcodes and Illumina adapters were added in the second PCR. An Illumina instrument was used to sequence the CDR3 libraries. The paper's processing steps were these. Vendor-provided pipelines were combined with custom analysis of raw data in R/Bioconductor under R version 3.3.0. Clonality, ranging from 0 to 1, was calculated as the inverse of the normalised Shannon entropy of all productive clones. High-frequency clones were defined as the share of the repertoire taken up by the top 100 clones, keeping only clones that passed a 95% confidence test. Repertoire diversity was measured with the Simpson index, and overlap between samples was measured with the Morisita-Horn index. The source is immuneACCESS, and TCRdb retained only in-frame sequences with V and J called. Part of the clones is not carried over; for the studies checked, unresolved V genes explain less than half of this, and the remainder is unexplained. The V and J calls and clone size are taken from that table; D and trimming were inferred from the DNA. Across this sample there are 4,000 to 6,000 clones, with around 90% seen only once. The ten largest clonotypes hold 4% to 5.5% of the sample.

The research as a whole found: A significantly higher proportion of clonal expansions was observed in active smokers at surgery than in non-smokers (roughly 24% vs 19%, p=0.02). Compared with CD4 T cells, sorted CD8 T cells contained more high-frequency clones, which suggests that the mucosal expansions were mostly CD8. Higher percentages of high-frequency clones at the time of surgery were linked to endoscopic recurrence, and every patient with clonality above 26.8% (18/57) had recurrence. Only a subgroup of patients, of unstated size, had their mucosal CD4 and CD8 T cells sorted and sequenced.

This TCR was recovered from an adult with Crohn's disease. This receptor chain uses TRBV7-2 and TRBJ1-2; the D gene remains uncertain. Sequenced material: ileal tissue. CDR3 reads: CASSPGPWQANRNGYTF. The nucleotide sequence is given as TGTGCCAGCAGCCCAGGCCCCTGGCAGGCGAATCGAAATGGCTACACCTTC.